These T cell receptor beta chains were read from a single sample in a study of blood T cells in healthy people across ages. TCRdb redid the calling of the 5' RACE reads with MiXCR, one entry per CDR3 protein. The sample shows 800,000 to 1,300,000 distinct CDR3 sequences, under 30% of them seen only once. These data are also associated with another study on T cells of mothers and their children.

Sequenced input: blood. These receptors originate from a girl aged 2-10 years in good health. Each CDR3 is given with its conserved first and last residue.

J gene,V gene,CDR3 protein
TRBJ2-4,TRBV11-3,CASSSPDRGNIQYF
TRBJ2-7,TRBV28,CASSVRGEQYF
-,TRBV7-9,CASSTLTSPLAYNEQFF
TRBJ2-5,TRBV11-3,CASSPGNPGLQETQYF
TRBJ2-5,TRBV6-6,CASSYSIGGEETQYF
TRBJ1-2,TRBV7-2,CASSLKGMEGYTF
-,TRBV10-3,CAISLTSGGANEQFF
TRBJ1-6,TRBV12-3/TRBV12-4,CASSLGGPISPLHF
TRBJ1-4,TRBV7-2,CASSLGGDRRKLFF
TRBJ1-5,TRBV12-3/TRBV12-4,CASRTGSVNQPQHF
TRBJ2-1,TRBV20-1,CSARDLQRGDEQFF
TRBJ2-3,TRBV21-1,CASSKEAWGGRTDTQYF
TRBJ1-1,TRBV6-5,CASNRAGRAEAFF
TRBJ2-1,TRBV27,CASGDYPLREQFF
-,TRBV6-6,CASRKGSSYEQYF
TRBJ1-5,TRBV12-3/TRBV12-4,CATQTGTGGISNQPQHF
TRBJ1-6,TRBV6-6,CASSYETGGYNSPLHF
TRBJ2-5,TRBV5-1,CASFRGEQETQYF
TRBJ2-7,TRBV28,CASRSDVTGTGTYEQYF
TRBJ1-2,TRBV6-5,CASSYSKSYYGYTF
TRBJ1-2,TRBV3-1,CASSHSVYGYTF
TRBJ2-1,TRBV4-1,CASSPLWVGMYNEQFF
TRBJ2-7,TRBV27,CASSKLTGAPFYEQYF
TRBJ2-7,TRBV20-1,CSARGLGRKLVGSYEQYF
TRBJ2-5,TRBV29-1,CSVISRGAAQYF
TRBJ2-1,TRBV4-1,CASSQDGTGVSNEQFF